A selection of T cell receptor beta chains follows, all from one sample in a study of cytotoxic CD8 clonotypes in ibrutinib-treated CLL. Profiling relied on immunoSEQ multiplex PCR, and the TCRdb table lists in-frame clones only, not all of them. The data contain roughly 15,000 clones, 50% to 55% of them seen just once; the ten biggest clones take up about 34%. Sequenced material: PBMCs, taken at a 24-month disease-progression time point, from a patient treated with ibrutinib. All receptors derive from a human donor with chronic lymphocytic leukemia. CDR3s include the opening cysteine and the closing phenylalanine or tryptophan. The D gene is left open where the match is weak. For some rows the clone size is stated as once, few or many, or as a class when expanded; others skip it.

V gene: TRBV29-1; clone size: few; D gene: NA; J gene: TRBJ2-7; CDR3 protein: CSVVSSYEQYF; CDR3 DNA: TGCAGCGTCGTCTCCTCCTACGAGCAGTACTTC
V gene: TRBV2; clone size: large; D gene: NA; J gene: TRBJ1-5; CDR3 protein: CASSKQVLDSNQPQHF; CDR3 DNA: TGTGCCAGCAGTAAACAGGTATTGGATAGCAATCAGCCCCAGCATTTT
V gene: TRBV12-5; clone size: large; D gene: NA; J gene: TRBJ2-2; CDR3 protein: CASGRRTDYTGELFF; CDR3 DNA: TGTGCTAGTGGCCGCAGGACAGACTACACCGGGGAGCTGTTTTTT
V gene: TRBV11-2; clone size: NA; D gene: NA; J gene: TRBJ1-5; CDR3 protein: CASRSGHNQPQHF; CDR3 DNA: TGTGCCAGCAGATCCGGGCATAATCAGCCCCAGCATTTT
V gene: TRBV6-1; clone size: NA; D gene: NA; J gene: TRBJ1-2; CDR3 protein: CASSLDLAYRYGYTF; CDR3 DNA: TGTGCCAGCAGTCTTGACCTAGCATATAGGTATGGCTACACCTTC
V gene: TRBV5-6; clone size: NA; D gene: NA; J gene: TRBJ2-1; CDR3 protein: CASSLVGDEQFF; CDR3 DNA: TGTGCCAGCAGCTTGGTGGGTGATGAGCAGTTCTTC
V gene: TRBV27; clone size: NA; D gene: TRBD1; J gene: TRBJ2-5; CDR3 protein: CASSLWGTVGQGIGLSQETQYF; CDR3 DNA: TGTGCCAGCAGTTTATGGGGAACTGTGGGACAGGGGATCGGCCTGAGCCAAGAGACCCAGTACTTC
V gene: TRBV19; clone size: NA; D gene: NA; J gene: TRBJ1-2; CDR3 protein: CASSIGEGYYGYTF; CDR3 DNA: TGTGCCAGTAGTATAGGAGAGGGTTACTATGGCTACACCTTC
V gene: TRBV4-1; clone size: NA; D gene: TRBD1; J gene: TRBJ1-1; CDR3 protein: CASSQSGQGWTEAFF; CDR3 DNA: TGCGCCAGCAGCCAAAGCGGACAGGGTTGGACTGAAGCTTTCTTT
V gene: TRBV18; clone size: once; D gene: TRBD2; J gene: TRBJ2-7; CDR3 protein: CASSPMTGGGEQYF; CDR3 DNA: TGTGCCAGCTCCCCAATGACAGGCGGGGGGGAGCAGTACTTC
V gene: TRBV19; clone size: few; D gene: TRBD1; J gene: TRBJ1-2; CDR3 protein: CASSINGRGFESYGYTF; CDR3 DNA: TGTGCCAGTAGTATTAACGGCAGGGGGTTTGAAAGCTATGGCTACACCTTC
V gene: TRBV29-1; clone size: NA; D gene: TRBD1; J gene: TRBJ1-1; CDR3 protein: CSAIRGAEAFF; CDR3 DNA: TGCAGCGCCATCAGGGGGGCTGAAGCTTTCTTT
V gene: TRBV9; clone size: NA; D gene: NA; J gene: TRBJ1-1; CDR3 protein: CASSAPRNTEAFF; CDR3 DNA: TGTGCCAGCAGCGCGCCCAGGAACACTGAAGCTTTCTTT
V gene: TRBV5-1; clone size: NA; D gene: NA; J gene: TRBJ2-7; CDR3 protein: CASSPRAGWIEQYF; CDR3 DNA: TGCGCCAGCAGCCCCCGGGCAGGGTGGATCGAGCAGTACTTC
V gene: TRBV27; clone size: NA; D gene: TRBD1; J gene: TRBJ2-7; CDR3 protein: CASSPGRTGKGYEQYF; CDR3 DNA: TGTGCCAGCAGTCCAGGACGGACAGGGAAGGGTTACGAGCAGTACTTC
V gene: TRBV11-2; clone size: NA; D gene: NA; J gene: TRBJ1-3; CDR3 protein: CASSLSDSGNTIYF; CDR3 DNA: TGTGCCAGCAGCTTGTCTGACTCTGGAAACACCATATATTTT
V gene: TRBV25-1; clone size: NA; D gene: NA; J gene: TRBJ1-1; CDR3 protein: CASSDQGITEAFF; CDR3 DNA: TGTGCCAGCAGTGATCAGGGGATTACTGAAGCTTTCTTT
V gene: TRBV29-1; clone size: NA; D gene: NA; J gene: TRBJ1-1; CDR3 protein: CSVYVNTEAFF; CDR3 DNA: TGCAGCGTTTATGTGAACACTGAAGCTTTCTTT
V gene: TRBV6-1; clone size: NA; D gene: NA; J gene: TRBJ1-1; CDR3 protein: CASSEKGGRSTEAFF; CDR3 DNA: TGTGCCAGCAGTGAAAAGGGGGGGAGGAGCACTGAAGCTTTCTTT
V gene: TRBV19; clone size: many; D gene: NA; J gene: TRBJ2-6; CDR3 protein: CASSISGANVLTF; CDR3 DNA: TGTGCCAGTAGTATCTCTGGGGCCAACGTCCTGACTTTC
V gene: TRBV5-1; clone size: few; D gene: NA; J gene: TRBJ2-1; CDR3 protein: CASSLEINEQFF; CDR3 DNA: TGCGCCAGCAGCCTGGAGATCAATGAGCAGTTCTTC
V gene: TRBV9; clone size: NA; D gene: NA; J gene: TRBJ2-3; CDR3 protein: CASSAESTDTQYF; CDR3 DNA: TGTGCCAGCAGCGCCGAGAGCACAGATACGCAGTATTTT
V gene: TRBV18; clone size: many; D gene: NA; J gene: TRBJ2-7; CDR3 protein: CASSIKEEQYF; CDR3 DNA: TGTGCCAGCTCAATAAAGGAGGAGCAGTACTTC
V gene: TRBV18; clone size: NA; D gene: NA; J gene: TRBJ2-7; CDR3 protein: CASSPPSPQGYEQYF; CDR3 DNA: TGTGCCAGCTCACCACCGAGTCCACAGGGCTACGAGCAGTACTTC
V gene: TRBV27; clone size: few; D gene: NA; J gene: TRBJ1-6; CDR3 protein: CASSSGNSPLHF; CDR3 DNA: TGTGCCAGCAGTTCAGGGAATTCACCCCTCCACTTT
V gene: TRBV15; clone size: few; D gene: NA; J gene: TRBJ1-1; CDR3 protein: CATSREAPGSTEAFF; CDR3 DNA: TGTGCCACCAGCAGAGAAGCCCCCGGGTCCACTGAAGCTTTCTTT
V gene: TRBV7-6; clone size: few; D gene: NA; J gene: TRBJ1-4; CDR3 protein: CASSLMGENEKLFF; CDR3 DNA: TGTGCCAGCAGCTTAATGGGGGAGAATGAAAAACTGTTTTTT
V gene: TRBV11-2; clone size: NA; D gene: TRBD2; J gene: TRBJ2-7; CDR3 protein: CASSVGGAVYEQYF; CDR3 DNA: TGTGCCAGCAGCGTCGGGGGGGCGGTCTACGAGCAGTACTTC
V gene: TRBV12-5; clone size: medium-sized; D gene: NA; J gene: TRBJ1-2; CDR3 protein: CASGPGSSFYGYTF; CDR3 DNA: TGTGCTAGTGGCCCAGGGAGTAGCTTCTATGGCTACACCTTC
V gene: TRBV29-1; clone size: NA; D gene: NA; J gene: TRBJ2-4; CDR3 protein: CSVGGQSAKNIQYF; CDR3 DNA: TGCAGCGTGGGGGGACAGTCAGCCAAAAACATTCAGTACTTC
V gene: TRBV6-1; clone size: NA; D gene: TRBD2; J gene: TRBJ2-5; CDR3 protein: CASTPGGKETQYF; CDR3 DNA: TGTGCCAGCACCCCCGGGGGGAAAGAGACCCAGTACTTC
V gene: TRBV27; clone size: NA; D gene: TRBD1; J gene: TRBJ2-7; CDR3 protein: CASSRRTGTGLEQYF; CDR3 DNA: TGTGCCAGCAGCCGACGAACCGGGACAGGGCTCGAGCAGTACTTC
V gene: TRBV7-9; clone size: NA; D gene: TRBD1; J gene: TRBJ1-4; CDR3 protein: CASRGGPGVTNEKLFF; CDR3 DNA: TGTGCCAGCAGAGGGGGCCCGGGCGTGACTAATGAAAAACTGTTTTTT
V gene: TRBV5-5; clone size: few; D gene: NA; J gene: TRBJ2-5; CDR3 protein: CASSLFGGSETQYF; CDR3 DNA: TGTGCCAGCAGCTTGTTTGGGGGCAGTGAGACCCAGTACTTC
V gene: TRBV2; clone size: few; D gene: TRBD1; J gene: TRBJ1-5; CDR3 protein: CASSEQGAGNQPQHF; CDR3 DNA: TGTGCCAGCAGTGAACAGGGGGCAGGGAATCAGCCCCAGCATTTT
V gene: TRBV10-3; clone size: NA; D gene: TRBD1; J gene: TRBJ2-5; CDR3 protein: CAIRSGTGGQETQYF; CDR3 DNA: TGTGCCATCAGATCCGGGACAGGGGGTCAAGAGACCCAGTACTTC
V gene: TRBV5-1; clone size: NA; D gene: NA; J gene: TRBJ2-6; CDR3 protein: CASSVQGGGANVLTF; CDR3 DNA: TGCGCCAGCAGCGTGCAGGGAGGTGGGGCCAACGTCCTGACTTTC
V gene: TRBV29-1; clone size: NA; D gene: NA; J gene: TRBJ1-5; CDR3 protein: CSVVSGSNQPQHF; CDR3 DNA: TGCAGCGTTGTGTCGGGCTCCAATCAGCCCCAGCATTTT
V gene: TRBV10-1; clone size: NA; D gene: TRBD1; J gene: TRBJ1-3; CDR3 protein: CASSGTASGNTIYF; CDR3 DNA: TGCGCCAGCAGCGGGACAGCCTCTGGAAACACCATATATTTT
V gene: TRBV16; clone size: NA; D gene: NA; J gene: TRBJ1-5; CDR3 protein: CASSQSRGRQPQHF; CDR3 DNA: TGTGCCAGCAGCCAATCACGGGGGCGTCAGCCCCAGCATTTT
V gene: TRBV5-6; clone size: NA; D gene: NA; J gene: TRBJ2-7; CDR3 protein: CASSSGSDEQYF; CDR3 DNA: TGTGCCAGCAGCTCGGGGTCGGACGAGCAGTACTTC
V gene: TRBV27; clone size: NA; D gene: TRBD1; J gene: TRBJ1-2; CDR3 protein: CASSGGGVYGYTF; CDR3 DNA: TGTGCCAGCAGCGGAGGGGGCGTCTATGGCTACACCTTC
V gene: TRBV9; clone size: few; D gene: NA; J gene: TRBJ1-4; CDR3 protein: CASSDRDQNEKLFF; CDR3 DNA: TGTGCCAGCAGCGACCGGGATCAGAATGAAAAACTGTTTTTT
V gene: TRBV5-4; clone size: once; D gene: NA; J gene: TRBJ2-7; CDR3 protein: CASSLDGSSLRGQYF; CDR3 DNA: TGTGCCAGCAGCTTGGATGGCAGTAGCCTACGTGGGCAGTACTTC
V gene: TRBV7-8; clone size: NA; D gene: NA; J gene: TRBJ2-4; CDR3 protein: CASSPGRENIQYF; CDR3 DNA: TGTGCCAGCAGCCCCGGACGGGAAAACATTCAGTACTTC
V gene: TRBV5-4; clone size: NA; D gene: NA; J gene: TRBJ2-7; CDR3 protein: CASSDGTADKRYEQYF; CDR3 DNA: TGTGCCAGCAGCGACGGGACGGCCGATAAAAGGTACGAGCAGTACTTC
V gene: TRBV5-1; clone size: NA; D gene: NA; J gene: TRBJ2-7; CDR3 protein: CASSLVAGTYEQYF; CDR3 DNA: TGCGCCAGCAGCTTGGTGGCAGGGACCTACGAGCAGTACTTC
V gene: TRBV15; clone size: NA; D gene: NA; J gene: TRBJ2-3; CDR3 protein: CATSRDRGSLFTDTQYF; CDR3 DNA: TGTGCCACCAGCAGAGATCGAGGGAGCCTTTTCACAGATACGCAGTATTTT
V gene: TRBV6-1; clone size: NA; D gene: TRBD1; J gene: TRBJ2-7; CDR3 protein: CASSEYTGDPSYEQYF; CDR3 DNA: TGTGCCAGCAGTGAATACACAGGGGACCCCTCCTACGAGCAGTACTTC
V gene: TRBV9; clone size: NA; D gene: NA; J gene: TRBJ2-1; CDR3 protein: CASSVASGRDKQFF; CDR3 DNA: TGTGCCAGCAGCGTAGCATCCGGTAGGGACAAGCAGTTCTTC